The T cell receptor beta chain described here comes from a study of CD8+CD57+ T cells in acquired aplastic anemia (dated by TCRdb to 2016 to 2019). Context from the whole study: DNA extracted from sorted CD4+ and CD8+ cells had a mean of about 3 ug, with a range of about 0.19 to 30 ug. A CD8+CD57+ expansion meant a frequency higher than the mean frequency seen in healthy subjects. What the study reported, not specific to this receptor: CD8+ Simpson's diversity did not differ significantly between patients and healthy controls (P=0.060). Although 25 to 30 CD8+ CDR3 sequences were shared by patients and controls, these sequences appeared highly expressed in patients and within the immunodominant clones of patients.

TCR beta VDJ combination and CDR3 sequence profiling used genomic DNA as the template. An Illumina HiSeq 2000 was used for TCR repertoire sequencing. As for the authors' bioinformatics: Repertoires were assessed using TRBV/TRBJ rearrangement plots, CDR3 size and DJ length profiles, and Simpson's diversity index. The most abundant DNA sequence in the deep sequencing data was defined as the immunodominant clone. CDR3 amino acid sequences were screened for sharing across subjects and were compared with published repertoires and the VDJdb database. Clones were called with MiXCR by TCRdb after fastp trimmed the public reads at Q25, and only in-frame beta chains were retained. A single entry per CDR3 protein holds the most common genes and DNA from its merged rows. These V and J calls originate from TCRdb's pipeline instead of the authors' own analysis. Present in this sample are under 200,000 distinct CDR3 sequences, around 47% of which were seen just once. In total, the top ten clones hold over 7.5% of the sample.

The CDR3 starts with the cysteine, ends with the phenylalanine, and has 13 residues. Only the CDR3 region is kept as DNA, spanning 39 bases read in frame from base 1. CDR1 and CDR2, looked up from the germline V gene, are SNHLY and FYNNEI. Trimming at the junction amounts to 7 bases on V and 5 bases on J, and the germline ends lie 14 bases apart. This clonotype has a handful of counts. It has no known antigen specificity. Per-nucleotide qualities are absent, and no much larger clonotype sits a single base away. Flow cytometry had shown CD8+CD57+ cell expansion in the patients selected for sequencing. All patients had severe acquired aplastic anemia diagnosed by International Study of Aplastic Anemia and Agranulocytosis and Camitta criteria. Patients had received no therapy at the time of blood sampling. In this study, sorted CD4+ and CD8+ T cells from the blood of healthy subjects and of severe aplastic anemia patients had their TCR repertoires deep-sequenced. Patients were enrolled under clinicaltrials.gov protocols 00001620, 01623167, 00001397, 00071045, 00081523 and 00961064 in the USA. Ficoll-Paque density gradient centrifugation was used to isolate peripheral blood mononuclear cells. CD4+ and CD8+ T cells were sorted by FACS or magnetic beads before DNA extraction.

The TCR comes from a human donor with aplastic anemia. This chain joins TRBV2 to TRBJ2-5; the D gene identity is not certain. The sample consisted of sorted CD4+, CD8+, or CD8+CD57+ T cells (not recorded which) from PBMCs. CDR3 reads: CASNTASGETQYF. At the DNA level, the sequence is TGTGCCAGCAATACGGCGTCTGGTGAGACCCAGTACTTC. Full variable domain (CDR3 extended with the reference TRBV2 and TRBJ2-5 proteins): EPEVTQTPSHQVTQMGQEVILRCVPISNHLYFYWYRQILGQKVEFLVSFYNNEISEKSEIFDDQFSVERPDGSNFTLKIRSTKLEDSAMYFCASNTASGETQYFGPGTRLLVL.